What follows are 9 T cell receptor beta chains derived from one specimen sequenced in a study of T-cell memory formation after mild COVID-19. TCRdb called the 5' RACE reads again in MiXCR, with one record for every CDR3 protein. The table shows around 340,000 distinct CDR3 sequences, with around 13% occurring only once. The sequencing sample was made of PBMCs or a T cell subset sorted from them (not recorded which). Receptor source: a man younger than 30 who had mild COVID-19 (a few samples of this study predate the infection). Cell type and time point are not known.

Ten or more counts support this clonotype. This chain joins TRBV6-6 and TRBJ2-1, with D possibly being TRBD1 (6 bases). Trimming took 6 bases from V and 9 from J, leaving 12 bases between them. CDR3 length: 12 amino acids. Germline assignment: CDR1 MNHNY and CDR2 SVGAGI (reference sequence). The CDR3 bases are TGTGCCAGCAGACAGGGAATGGGTGAGCAGTTCTTC. It is translated as CASRQGMGEQFF.

This clonotype is a singleton in its sample. CDR3 DNA sequence: TGCAGCGTTGAGGGAAACGAATATGGCTACACCTTC. Its protein is CSVEGNEYGYTF. The chain is built from TRBV29-1 and TRBJ1-2; D gene ambiguous. Germline CDR1 reads SQVTM; CDR2 reads ANQGSEA. Trimming shortened V by 3 bases and J by 5 bases, and 10 bases separated the two germline ends. The CDR3 consists of 12 residues.

This chain connects TRBV6-6 to TRBJ2-7; D possibly corresponds to TRBD1 (6 bases). The V end was cut by 0 bases, the J end by 7 bases, with 16 bases between. Germline CDR1 MNHNY, CDR2 SVGAGI (reference sequence). The CDR3 runs 15 residues. Here the CDR3 DNA reads TGTGCCAGCAGTTACTCGATGCAGGGGCGTCGGGAGCAGTACGTC. Its protein is CASSYSMQGRREQYV.

A few counts support this clonotype. The chain employs TRBV9 and TRBJ1-3; unclear D gene. Looked up from germline, CDR1 is SGDLS and CDR2 is YYNGEE. CDR3 size: 11 residues. Trimming pared 4 bases from V and 8 bases from J, leaving 7 bases between. CDR3 sequence: CASSYEDTIYF. DNA for the CDR3: TGTGCCAGCAGCTACGAGGACACCATATATTTT.

This sequence joins TRBV4-3 and TRBJ1-5; 7 bases map to TRBD1. V lost 0 bases to trimming and J lost 6 bases; unmatched junction nucleotides: 8. Germline assignment: CDR1 LGHNA and CDR2 YSLEER. The CDR3 is 16 residues long. The CDR3 spells CASSQDLQGGGQPQHF. CDR3 nucleotides: TGCGCCAGCAGCCAAGATTTGCAAGGGGGCGGTCAGCCCCAGCATTTT.

The CDR3 spells CARSQSDTEAFF. Here the CDR3 DNA reads TGTGCCAGAAGCCAATCGGATACTGAAGCTTTCTTT. The chain carries TRBV5-3 and TRBJ1-1; D unresolved. TRBV5-3 is assigned to the ORF class and has an uncertain function. The CDR3 is made up of 12 amino acids. Between the trimmed V and J ends, which lost 4 bases and 5 bases, there was a span of 9 bases.

The chain links TRBV12-5 to TRBJ2-5; D not resolved. The germline V gene has CDR1 LGHNT and CDR2 FRNRAP. V lost 6 bases and J 2 bases, leaving 10 bases between the germline ends. CDR3 length: 13 amino acids. The DNA of the CDR3 is TGTGCTAGTGGCACCGACCTACAAGAGACCCAGTACTTC. Its protein product is CASGTDLQETQYF.

V is TRBV6-5 and J is TRBJ1-3; D is unresolved. Trimming cost V 2 bases and J 6 bases, with 8 bases left between them. Germline CDR1 MNHEY, CDR2 SVGAGI. CDR3 length: 13 residues. CDR3 region: CASSYRETNTIYF. The CDR3 DNA follows: TGTGCCAGCAGTTACAGGGAGACAAACACCATATATTTT.

The gene calls are TRBV5-5 and TRBJ1-1, with D hard to call. Germline V gives CDR1 SGHKS, CDR2 YYEKEE (reference sequence). V gave up 0 bases and J gave up 5 bases, with 14 bases separating them. There are 15 residues in the CDR3. CDR3 sequence (DNA): TGTGCCAGCAGCTTGGCGTTGGGGAGTGGAACTGAAGCTTTCTTT. Amino acid sequence: CASSLALGSGTEAFF.